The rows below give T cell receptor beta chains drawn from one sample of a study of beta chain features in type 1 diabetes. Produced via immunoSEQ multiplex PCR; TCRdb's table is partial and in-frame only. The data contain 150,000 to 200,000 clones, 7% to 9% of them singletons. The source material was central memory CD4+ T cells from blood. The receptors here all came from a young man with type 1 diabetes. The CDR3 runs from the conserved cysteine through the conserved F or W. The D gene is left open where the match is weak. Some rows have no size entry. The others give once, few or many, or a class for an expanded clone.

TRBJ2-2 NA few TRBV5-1 CASSTAVGELFF TGCGCCAGCAGCACCGCGGTCGGGGAGCTGTTTTTT
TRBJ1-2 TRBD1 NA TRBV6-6 CASSSPSDRDYGYTF TGTGCCAGCAGCTCACCTTCGGACAGGGACTATGGCTACACCTTC
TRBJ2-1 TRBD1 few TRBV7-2 CASSLRQGYNEQFF TGTGCCAGCAGCCTCAGACAGGGCTACAATGAGCAGTTCTTC
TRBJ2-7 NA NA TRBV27 CASSLEGVYEQYF TGTGCCAGCAGTTTAGAAGGGGTCTACGAGCAGTACTTC
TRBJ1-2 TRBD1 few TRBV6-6 CASSPGDRYYGYTF TGTGCCAGCAGTCCGGGGGACAGATACTATGGCTACACCTTC
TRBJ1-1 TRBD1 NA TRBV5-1 CASRSGQGSTEAFF TGCGCCAGCAGATCCGGACAGGGGAGCACTGAAGCTTTCTTT
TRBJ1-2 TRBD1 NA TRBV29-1 CSVENRGYDGYTF TGCAGCGTTGAAAACAGGGGATATGATGGCTACACCTTC
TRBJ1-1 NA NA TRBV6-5 CASSLMTPPNTEAFF TGTGCCAGCAGTTTGATGACTCCACCGAACACTGAAGCTTTCTTT
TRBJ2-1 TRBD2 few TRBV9 CASSRGLAVNEQFF TGTGCCAGCAGCCGGGGACTAGCAGTCAATGAGCAGTTCTTC
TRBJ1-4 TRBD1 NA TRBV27 CASSRRYRGYATNEKLFF TGTGCCAGCAGTCGTCGTTACAGGGGATATGCAACTAATGAAAAACTGTTTTTT
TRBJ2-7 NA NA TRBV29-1 CSGKQVGSYEQYF TGCAGCGGAAAACAGGTGGGGTCCTACGAGCAGTACTTC
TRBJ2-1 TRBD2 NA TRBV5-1 CASSLLAGGRNEQFF TGCGCCAGCAGCCTGTTAGCGGGAGGCCGCAATGAGCAGTTCTTC
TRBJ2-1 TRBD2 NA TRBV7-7 CASSFSGGRLGEQFF TGTGCCAGCAGCTTCAGCGGGGGGCGGCTCGGTGAGCAGTTCTTC
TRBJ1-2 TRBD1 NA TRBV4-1 CASSSGTGDGYTF TGCGCCAGCAGCTCGGGGACAGGGGATGGCTACACCTTC
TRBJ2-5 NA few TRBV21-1 CASSIEGQGEETQYF TGTGCCAGCAGCATAGAGGGACAGGGGGAAGAGACCCAGTACTTC
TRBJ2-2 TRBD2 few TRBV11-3 CASSLEPSGRVHGELFF TGTGCCAGCAGCTTAGAACCTAGCGGGAGAGTTCACGGGGAGCTGTTTTTT
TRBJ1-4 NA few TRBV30 CAWRPGVTTNEKLFF TGTGCCTGGAGACCGGGGGTGACAACTAATGAAAAACTGTTTTTT
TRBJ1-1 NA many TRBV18 CASSPPGRNTEAFF TGTGCCAGCTCACCACCAGGGAGGAACACTGAAGCTTTCTTT
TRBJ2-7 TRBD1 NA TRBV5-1 CASSIGQASSYEQYF TGCGCCAGCAGCATAGGACAGGCCAGCTCCTACGAGCAGTACTTC
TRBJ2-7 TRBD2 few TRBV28 CASSSAGGRGAGQYF TGTGCCAGCAGCTCGGCGGGGGGGCGCGGCGCGGGGCAGTACTTC
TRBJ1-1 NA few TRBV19 CASTTTRVLNTEAFF TGTGCCAGTACCACGACGAGGGTCCTGAACACTGAAGCTTTCTTT
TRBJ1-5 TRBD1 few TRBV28 CASHSAGGYQPQHF TGTGCCAGCCACTCGGCAGGGGGATATCAGCCCCAGCATTTT
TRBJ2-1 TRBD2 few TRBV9 CASSPQAGAGGLSSEQFF TGTGCCAGCAGCCCCCAGGCGGGAGCGGGGGGACTATCGAGTGAGCAGTTCTTC
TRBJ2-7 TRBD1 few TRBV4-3 CASSQDGQGRNEQYF TGCGCCAGCAGCCAGGATGGACAGGGTAGAAACGAGCAGTACTTC
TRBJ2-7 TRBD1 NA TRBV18 CASSPNGQGRGEQYF TGTGCCAGCTCACCAAATGGACAGGGGAGAGGGGAGCAGTACTTC
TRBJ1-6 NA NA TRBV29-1 CSVVEDTLKSPLHF TGCAGCGTTGTCGAGGATACGTTAAAATCACCCCTCCACTTT
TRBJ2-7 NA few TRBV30 CAWSVGGTSSEQYF TGTGCCTGGAGTGTGGGGGGAACTAGTTCCGAGCAGTACTTC
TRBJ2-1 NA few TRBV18 CASSPETRAEQFF TGTGCCAGCTCACCAGAGACACGTGCTGAGCAGTTCTTC
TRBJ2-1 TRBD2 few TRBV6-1 CASSGPGLASSSYNEQFF TGTGCCAGCAGTGGCCCCGGACTAGCCAGTAGCTCCTACAATGAGCAGTTCTTC
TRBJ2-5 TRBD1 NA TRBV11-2 CASSFGQGETQYF TGTGCCAGCAGCTTTGGACAGGGAGAGACCCAGTACTTC
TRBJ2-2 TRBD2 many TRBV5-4 CASGTSGRGTGELFF TGTGCCAGCGGTACCAGCGGGAGGGGGACCGGGGAGCTGTTTTTT
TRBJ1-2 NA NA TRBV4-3 CASSLDQRGSTYGYTF TGCGCCAGCAGCCTGGACCAGCGGGGTAGTACCTATGGCTACACCTTC
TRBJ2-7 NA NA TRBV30 CALGQSSYEQYF TGTGCCTTAGGACAGAGCTCCTACGAGCAGTACTTC
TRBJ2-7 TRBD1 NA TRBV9 CASSVGGGGYEQYF TGTGCCAGCAGCGTAGGAGGGGGCGGGTACGAGCAGTACTTC
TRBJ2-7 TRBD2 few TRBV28 CASSFEASGAYEQYF TGTGCCAGCAGTTTTGAGGCTAGCGGGGCCTACGAGCAGTACTTC
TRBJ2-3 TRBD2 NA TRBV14 CASSFRGGQPDTQYF TGTGCCAGCAGCTTTCGGGGGGGCCAGCCAGATACGCAGTATTTT
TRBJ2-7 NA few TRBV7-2 CASSYGSLGYEQYF TGTGCCAGCAGCTACGGGAGTCTCGGGTACGAGCAGTACTTC
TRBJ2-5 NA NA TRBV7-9 CASSRGTAGETQYF TGTGCCAGCAGCCGGGGGACGGCCGGAGAGACCCAGTACTTC
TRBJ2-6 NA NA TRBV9 CASSVFSGANVLTF TGTGCCAGCAGCGTCTTCTCTGGGGCCAACGTCCTGACTTTC
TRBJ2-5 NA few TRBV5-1 CASSLDSRQETQYF TGCGCCAGCAGCTTGGACAGCAGACAAGAGACCCAGTACTTC
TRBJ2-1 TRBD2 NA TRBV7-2 CASSLVGTSGGAGVDEQFF TGTGCCAGCAGCTTAGTTGGGACTAGCGGGGGGGCCGGGGTGGATGAGCAGTTCTTC
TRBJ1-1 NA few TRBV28 CASSRTQGTEAFF TGTGCCAGCAGCCGGACCCAGGGGACTGAAGCTTTCTTT
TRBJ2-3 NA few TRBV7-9 CASSLDREGNTQYF TGTGCCAGCAGCTTAGACAGGGAGGGGAATACGCAGTATTTT
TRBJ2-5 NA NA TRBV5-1 CASSKGQTQETQYF TGCGCCAGCAGCAAAGGACAGACCCAAGAGACCCAGTACTTC
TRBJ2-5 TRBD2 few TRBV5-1 CAIGTFGASGNVQETQYF TGCGCCATCGGAACCTTCGGCGCCAGCGGGAACGTACAAGAGACCCAGTACTTC
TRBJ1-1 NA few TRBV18 CASSLRENTEAFF TGTGCCAGCTCACTCAGGGAGAACACTGAAGCTTTCTTT
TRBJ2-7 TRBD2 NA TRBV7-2 CASSSRAGPYEQYF TGTGCCAGCAGCTCTCGAGCGGGGCCCTACGAGCAGTACTTC
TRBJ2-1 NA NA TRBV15 CATSRDRLVNEQFF TGTGCCACCAGCAGAGATCGGCTAGTCAATGAGCAGTTCTTC
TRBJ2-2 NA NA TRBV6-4 CASSDRFRTSPGELFF TGTGCCAGCAGTGACCGCTTTCGAACTAGCCCCGGGGAGCTGTTTTTT
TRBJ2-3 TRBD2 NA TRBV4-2 CASSQGYSGGPTDTQYF TGTGCCAGCAGCCAAGGATATAGCGGGGGGCCCACAGATACGCAGTATTTT
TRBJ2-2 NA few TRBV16 CASSQSYNTGELFF TGTGCCAGCAGCCAATCTTATAACACCGGGGAGCTGTTTTTT
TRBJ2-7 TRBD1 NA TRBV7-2 CASSKGQTESYEQYF TGTGCCAGCAGCAAGGGACAGACCGAGTCCTACGAGCAGTACTTC
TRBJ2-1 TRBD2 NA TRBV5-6 CASSGLAGYNEQFF TGTGCCAGCAGCGGGCTAGCGGGTTACAATGAGCAGTTCTTC
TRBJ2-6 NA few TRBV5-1 CASRPRDSGANVLTF TGCGCCAGCAGACCCAGGGACTCTGGGGCCAACGTCCTGACTTTC
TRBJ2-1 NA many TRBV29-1 CSATYNEQFF TGCAGCGCGACTTACAATGAGCAGTTCTTC
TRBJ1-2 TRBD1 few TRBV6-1 CASSEASGTGHGYTF TGTGCCAGCAGTGAAGCGTCCGGGACAGGGCATGGCTACACCTTC
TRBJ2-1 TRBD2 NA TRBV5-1 CASSSTSGRRNGYNEQFF TGCGCCAGCAGCTCGACTAGCGGGAGACGGAATGGCTACAATGAGCAGTTCTTC
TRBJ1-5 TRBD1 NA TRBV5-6 CASQTGVSNQPQHF TGTGCCAGCCAAACAGGGGTTAGCAATCAGCCCCAGCATTTT